This TCR beta chain was recovered during a study of OX40 agonist ivuxolimab in advanced cancers. Whole-study findings and limits: The antigens recognized by the expanded peripheral T cells, that is their antigen specificity, were not determined. Also present in some nonresponders was a low level of normalized T-cell clonal expansion.

V dropped 1 base and J dropped 3 bases, with 5 bases sitting between them. This CDR3 comprises 12 residues. Germline V gives CDR1 SGHRS, CDR2 YFSETQ. As regards this clone: Its specificity is not known.

The method was immunoSEQ multiplex PCR; TCRdb's version includes in-frame clones alone and lacks a portion of them. The sample carries about 58,000 clones, 80% to 90% recorded once. The rearrangement uses TRBV5-1 and TRBJ2-7, with D uncertain. The source of this sequence is an adult with an advanced solid tumor such as melanoma, head and neck, liver or kidney cancer. This sample comprised CD4+ or CD8+ T cells sorted from blood, obtained in a trial of the OX40 agonist ivuxolimab. CDR3 sequence reads: CASSLTDYEQYF. The CDR3 nucleotides are TGCGCCAGCAGCTTGACCGACTACGAGCAGTACTTC. Full variable domain (remainder filled in from reference TRBV5-1 and TRBJ2-7): KAGVTQTPRYLIKTRGQQVTLSCSPISGHRSVSWYQQTPGQGLQFLFEYFSETQRNKGNFPGRFSGRQFSNSRSEMNVSTLELGDSALYLCASSLTDYEQYFGPGTRLTVT.